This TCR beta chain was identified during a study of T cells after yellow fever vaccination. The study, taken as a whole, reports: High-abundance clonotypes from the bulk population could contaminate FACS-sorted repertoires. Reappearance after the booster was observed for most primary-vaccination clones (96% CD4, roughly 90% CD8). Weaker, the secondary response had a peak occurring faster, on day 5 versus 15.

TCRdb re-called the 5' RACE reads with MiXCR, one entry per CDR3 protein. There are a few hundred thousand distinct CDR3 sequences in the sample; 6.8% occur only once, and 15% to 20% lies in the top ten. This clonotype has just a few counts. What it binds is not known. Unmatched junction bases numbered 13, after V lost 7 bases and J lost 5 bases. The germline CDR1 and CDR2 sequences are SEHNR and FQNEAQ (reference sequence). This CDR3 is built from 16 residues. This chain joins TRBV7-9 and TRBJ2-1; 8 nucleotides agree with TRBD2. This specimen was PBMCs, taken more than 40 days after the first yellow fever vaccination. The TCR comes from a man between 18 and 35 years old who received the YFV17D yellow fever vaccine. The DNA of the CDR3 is TGTGCCAGCATCCGGGGGGCGGGGGGCAGTCACAATGAGCAGTTCTTC. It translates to CASIRGAGGSHNEQFF.